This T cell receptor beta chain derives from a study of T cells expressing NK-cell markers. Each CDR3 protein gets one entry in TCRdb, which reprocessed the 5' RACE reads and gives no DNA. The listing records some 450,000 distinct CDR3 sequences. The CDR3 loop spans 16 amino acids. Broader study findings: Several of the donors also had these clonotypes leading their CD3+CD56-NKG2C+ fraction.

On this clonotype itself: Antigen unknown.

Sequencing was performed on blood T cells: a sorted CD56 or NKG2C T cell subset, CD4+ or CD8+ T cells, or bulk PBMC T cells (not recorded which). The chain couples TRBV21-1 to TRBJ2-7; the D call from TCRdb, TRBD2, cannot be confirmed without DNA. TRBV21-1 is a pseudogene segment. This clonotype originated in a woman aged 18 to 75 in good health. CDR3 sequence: CASSTKPNRRVREQYF.